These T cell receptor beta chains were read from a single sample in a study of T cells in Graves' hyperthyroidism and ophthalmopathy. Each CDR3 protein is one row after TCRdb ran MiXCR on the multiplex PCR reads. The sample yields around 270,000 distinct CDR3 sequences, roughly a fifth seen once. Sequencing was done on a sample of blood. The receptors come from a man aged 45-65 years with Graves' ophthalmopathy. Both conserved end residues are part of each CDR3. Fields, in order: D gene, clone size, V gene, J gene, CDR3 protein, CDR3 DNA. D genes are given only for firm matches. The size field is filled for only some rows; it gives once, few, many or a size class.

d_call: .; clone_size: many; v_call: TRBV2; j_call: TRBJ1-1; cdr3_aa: CASSFSQKGEAFF; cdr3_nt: TGTGCCAGCAGTTTTTCCCAAAAGGGTGAAGCTTTCTTT
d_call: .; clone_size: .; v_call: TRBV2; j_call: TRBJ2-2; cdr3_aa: CASTTSPKGGELFF; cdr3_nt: TGTGCCAGCACGACTTCCCCAAAAGGCGGGGAGCTGTTTTTT
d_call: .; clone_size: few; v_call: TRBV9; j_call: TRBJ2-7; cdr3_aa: CASSVGPAMDTNSYEQYF; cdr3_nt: TGTGCCAGCAGCGTAGGCCCCGCGATGGACACTAACTCCTACGAGCAGTACTTC
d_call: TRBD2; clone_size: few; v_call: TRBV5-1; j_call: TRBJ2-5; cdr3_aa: CASSETSVVETQYF; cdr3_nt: TGCGCCAGCAGCGAGACTAGCGTAGTGGAGACCCAGTACTTC
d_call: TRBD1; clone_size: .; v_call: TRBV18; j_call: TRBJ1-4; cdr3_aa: CASRATGSKDEKLFF; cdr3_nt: TGTGCCAGCCGAGCGACAGGGTCGAAAGATGAAAAACTGTTTTTT
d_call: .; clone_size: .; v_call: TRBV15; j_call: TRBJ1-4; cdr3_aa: CAVGRATNEKLFF; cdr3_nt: TGTGCCGTTGGTCGGGCGACTAATGAAAAACTGTTTTTT
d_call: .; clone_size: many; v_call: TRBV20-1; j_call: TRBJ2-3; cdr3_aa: CSAHTLLGVDTQYF; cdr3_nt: TGCAGTGCTCATACCCTACTCGGTGTGGATACGCAGTATTTT
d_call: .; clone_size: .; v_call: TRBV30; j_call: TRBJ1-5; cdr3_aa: CAWSSRGNQPQHF; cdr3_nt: TGTGCCTGGAGTTCGAGGGGAAATCAGCCCCAGCATTTT
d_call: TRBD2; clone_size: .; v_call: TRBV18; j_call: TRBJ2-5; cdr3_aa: CASSPPAGGRETQYF; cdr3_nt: TGTGCCAGCTCACCACCAGCGGGAGGGCGGGAGACCCAGTACTTC
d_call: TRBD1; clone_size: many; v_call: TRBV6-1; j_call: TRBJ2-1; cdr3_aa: CASRGQLGNEQFF; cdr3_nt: TGTGCCAGCAGGGGACAGCTTGGCAATGAGCAGTTCTTC
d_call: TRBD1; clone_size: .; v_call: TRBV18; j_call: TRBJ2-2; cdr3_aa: CASSAGDRVNTGELFF; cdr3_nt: TGTGCCAGCTCGGCAGGGGACAGGGTAAACACCGGGGAGCTGTTTTTT
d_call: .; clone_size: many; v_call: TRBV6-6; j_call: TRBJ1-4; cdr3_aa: CASSYSGNEKLFF; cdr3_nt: TGTGCCAGCAGTTATTCGGGGAATGAAAAACTGTTTTTT
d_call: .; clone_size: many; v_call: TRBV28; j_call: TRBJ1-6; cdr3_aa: CASSFGVESSPLHF; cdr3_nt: TGTGCCAGCAGTTTTGGGGTGGAGAGCTCACCCCTCCACTTT
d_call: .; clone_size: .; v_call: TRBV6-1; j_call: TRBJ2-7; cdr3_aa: CASSEVRGPDLRYEQYF; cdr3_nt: TGTGCCAGCAGTGAAGTAAGGGGACCGGACCTCCGATACGAGCAGTACTTC
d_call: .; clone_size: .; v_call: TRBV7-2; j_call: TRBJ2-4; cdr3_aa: CTSSLGRLAKNIQYF; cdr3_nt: TGTACCAGCAGCTTGGGCAGATTAGCCAAAAACATTCAGTACTTC
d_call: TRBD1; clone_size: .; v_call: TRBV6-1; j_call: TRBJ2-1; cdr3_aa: CASFPTGVVYNEQFF; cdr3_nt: TGTGCCAGTTTCCCGACAGGGGTCGTCTACAATGAGCAGTTCTTC
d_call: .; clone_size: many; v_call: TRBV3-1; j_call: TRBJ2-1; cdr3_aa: CASSQVQGSYNEQFF; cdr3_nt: TGTGCCAGCAGCCAAGTCCAGGGGTCCTACAATGAGCAGTTCTTC
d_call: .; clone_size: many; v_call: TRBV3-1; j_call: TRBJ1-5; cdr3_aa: CASSQTGNSNQPQHF; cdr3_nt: TGTGCCAGCAGCCAGACAGGAAATAGCAATCAGCCCCAGCATTTT
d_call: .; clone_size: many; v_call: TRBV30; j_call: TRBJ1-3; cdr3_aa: CAVNPGNTIYF; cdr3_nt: TGTGCCGTTAACCCTGGAAACACCATATATTTT
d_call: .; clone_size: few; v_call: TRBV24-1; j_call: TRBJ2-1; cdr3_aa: CATSALGRGSYNEQFF; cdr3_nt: TGTGCCACCTCGGCGTTAGGGAGAGGATCCTACAATGAGCAGTTCTTC
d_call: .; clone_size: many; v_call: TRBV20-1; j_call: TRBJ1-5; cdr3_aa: CSAHRPGGDSNQPQHF; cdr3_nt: TGCAGTGCCCACCGCCCGGGGGGGGATAGCAATCAGCCCCAGCATTTT
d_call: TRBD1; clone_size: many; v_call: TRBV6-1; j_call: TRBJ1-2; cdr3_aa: CATTTGTGVYGYTF; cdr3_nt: TGTGCCACCACAACCGGGACAGGGGTCTATGGCTACACCTTC
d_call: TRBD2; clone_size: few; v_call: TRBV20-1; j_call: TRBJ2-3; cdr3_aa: CSARDLGGSGSPSSSTDTQYF; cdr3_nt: TGCAGTGCTAGAGATCTTGGGGGTAGCGGGAGCCCTAGTTCTAGCACAGATACGCAGTATTTT
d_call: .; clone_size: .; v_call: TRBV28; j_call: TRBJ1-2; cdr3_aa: CASSLQTNYGYTF; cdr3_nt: TGTGCCAGCAGTTTACAGACTAACTATGGCTACACCTTC
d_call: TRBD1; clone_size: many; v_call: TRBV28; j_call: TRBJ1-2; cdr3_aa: CASSLQGAEYGYTF; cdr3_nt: TGTGCCAGCAGTTTACAGGGGGCTGAGTATGGCTACACCTTC
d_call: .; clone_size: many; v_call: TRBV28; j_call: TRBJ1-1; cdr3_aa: CASSDSLGRGAEAFF; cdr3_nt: TGTGCCAGCAGTGATAGCTTGGGGCGCGGCGCTGAAGCTTTCTTT
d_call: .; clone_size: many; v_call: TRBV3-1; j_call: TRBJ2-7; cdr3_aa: CASSQEGGMYEQYF; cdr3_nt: TGTGCCAGCAGCCAAGAAGGCGGGATGTACGAGCAGTACTTC